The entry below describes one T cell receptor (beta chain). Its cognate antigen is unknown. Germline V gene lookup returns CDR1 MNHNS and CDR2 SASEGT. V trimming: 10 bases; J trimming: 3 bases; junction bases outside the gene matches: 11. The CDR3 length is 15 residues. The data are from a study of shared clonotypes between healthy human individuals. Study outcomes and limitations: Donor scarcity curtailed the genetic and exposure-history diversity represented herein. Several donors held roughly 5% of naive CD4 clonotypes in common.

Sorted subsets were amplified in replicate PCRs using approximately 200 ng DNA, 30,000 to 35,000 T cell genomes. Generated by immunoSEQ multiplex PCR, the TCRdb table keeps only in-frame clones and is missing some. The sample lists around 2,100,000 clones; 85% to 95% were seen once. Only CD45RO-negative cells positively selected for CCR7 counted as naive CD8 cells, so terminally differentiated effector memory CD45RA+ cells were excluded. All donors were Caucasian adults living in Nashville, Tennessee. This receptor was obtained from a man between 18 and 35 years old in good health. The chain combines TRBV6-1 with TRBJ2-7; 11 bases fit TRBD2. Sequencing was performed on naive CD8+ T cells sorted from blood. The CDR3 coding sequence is TGTGCCATCCTCCTCTCTGGGACTAGCGGCTACGAGCAGTACTTC. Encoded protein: CAILLSGTSGYEQYF.